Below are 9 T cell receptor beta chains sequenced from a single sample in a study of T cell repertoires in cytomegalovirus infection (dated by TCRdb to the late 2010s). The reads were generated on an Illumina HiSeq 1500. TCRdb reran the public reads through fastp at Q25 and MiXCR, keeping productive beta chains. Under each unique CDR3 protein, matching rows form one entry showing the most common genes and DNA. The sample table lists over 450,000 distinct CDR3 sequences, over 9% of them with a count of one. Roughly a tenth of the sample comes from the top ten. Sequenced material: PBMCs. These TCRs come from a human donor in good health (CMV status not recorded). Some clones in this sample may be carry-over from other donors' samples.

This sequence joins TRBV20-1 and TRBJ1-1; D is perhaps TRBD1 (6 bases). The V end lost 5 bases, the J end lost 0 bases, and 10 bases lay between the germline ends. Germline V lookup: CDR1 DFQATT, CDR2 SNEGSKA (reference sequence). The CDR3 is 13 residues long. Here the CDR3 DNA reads TGCAGTGCTTCACAGGGCATGAACACTGAAGCTTTCTTT. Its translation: CSASQGMNTEAFF.

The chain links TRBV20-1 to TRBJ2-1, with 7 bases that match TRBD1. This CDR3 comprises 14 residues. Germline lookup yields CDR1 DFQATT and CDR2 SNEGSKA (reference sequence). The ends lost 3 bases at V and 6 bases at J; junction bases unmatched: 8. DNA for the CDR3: TGCAGTGCTAGGACAGGGCTTGTCATCAATGAGCAGTTCTTC. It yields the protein CSARTGLVINEQFF.

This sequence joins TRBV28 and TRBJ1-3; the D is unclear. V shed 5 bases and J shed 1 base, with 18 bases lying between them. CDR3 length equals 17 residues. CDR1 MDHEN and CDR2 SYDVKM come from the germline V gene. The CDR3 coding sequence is TGTGCCAGCAGTCCCCGAGGTCACCTAACTTCTGGAAACACCATATATTTT. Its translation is CASSPRGHLTSGNTIYF.

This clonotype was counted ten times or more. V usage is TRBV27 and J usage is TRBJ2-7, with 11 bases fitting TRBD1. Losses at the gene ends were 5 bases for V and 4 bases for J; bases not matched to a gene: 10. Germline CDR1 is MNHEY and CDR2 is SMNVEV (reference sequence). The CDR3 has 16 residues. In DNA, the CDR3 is TGTGCCAGCAGTCCTTCCCCGGGACAGGGGGAGTACGAGCAGTACTTC. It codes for CASSPSPGQGEYEQYF.

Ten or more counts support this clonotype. CDR3 sequence: CSARPRGGRAYEQYF. The CDR3 DNA sequence: TGCAGTGCTAGACCCCGCGGGGGGAGGGCCTACGAGCAGTACTTC. The chain employs TRBV20-1 and TRBJ2-7, with TRBD2 matching 8 bases. V shed 2 bases and J 2 bases; nucleotides not matched to a gene: 8. CDR1 is DFQATT, CDR2 SNEGSKA, per germline (reference sequence). There are 15 residues in the CDR3.

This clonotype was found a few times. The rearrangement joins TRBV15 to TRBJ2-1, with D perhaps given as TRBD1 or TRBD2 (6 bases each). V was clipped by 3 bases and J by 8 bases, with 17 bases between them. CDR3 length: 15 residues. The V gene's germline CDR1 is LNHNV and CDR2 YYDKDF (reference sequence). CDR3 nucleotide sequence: TGTGCCACCAGCAGGGAGGGGGGTGGCTTCGATGAGCAGTTCTTC. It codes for CATSREGGGFDEQFF. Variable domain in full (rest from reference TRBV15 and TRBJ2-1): DAMVIQNPRYQVTQFGKPVTLSCSQTLNHNVMYWYQQKSSQAPKLLFHYYDKDFNNEADTPDNFQSRRPNTSFCFLDIRSPGLGDTAMYLCATSREGGGFDEQFFGPGTRLTVL.

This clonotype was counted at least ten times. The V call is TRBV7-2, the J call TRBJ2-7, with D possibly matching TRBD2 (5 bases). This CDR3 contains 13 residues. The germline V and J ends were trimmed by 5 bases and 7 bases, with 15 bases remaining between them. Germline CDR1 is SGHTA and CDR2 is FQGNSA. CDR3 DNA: TGTGCCAGCAGCGGGGATAGCGTAGGTGAGCAGTACTTC. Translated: CASSGDSVGEQYF.

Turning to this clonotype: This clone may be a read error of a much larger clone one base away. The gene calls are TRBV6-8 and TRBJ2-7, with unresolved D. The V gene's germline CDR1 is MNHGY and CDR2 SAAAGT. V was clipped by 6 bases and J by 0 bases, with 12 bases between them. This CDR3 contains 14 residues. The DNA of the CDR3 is TGTGCCAGCAGGGACCTGGTGGTCTCCTACGAGCAGTACTTC. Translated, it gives CASRDLVVSYEQYF.

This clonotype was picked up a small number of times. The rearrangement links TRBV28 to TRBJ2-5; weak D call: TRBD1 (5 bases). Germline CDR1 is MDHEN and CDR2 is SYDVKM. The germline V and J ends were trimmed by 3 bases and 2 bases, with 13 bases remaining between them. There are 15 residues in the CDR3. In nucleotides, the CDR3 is TGTGCCAGCAGTTTCGGTGGGGCAGGACAAGAGACCCAGTACTTC. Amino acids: CASSFGGAGQETQYF.